This paragraph covers one TCR beta chain sequence. The ends lost 3 bases at V and 4 bases at J; junction bases unmatched: 11. The CDR3 has 16 amino acids. This entry belongs to a study of blood T cells in healthy people across ages. Researchers report isolating at least 6 million PBMCs per sample. The second PCR ran about 6 to 12 cycles with a sample-barcoded 5' primer and J-beta primers. Every molecule of cDNA carried a tag from a template-switch adaptor with 12 random nucleotides. One entry per CDR3 protein results from TCRdb running MiXCR on the 5' RACE reads. Among roughly 1,300,000 distinct CDR3 sequences, around 59% were seen once, and the ten largest hold roughly 7%.

The V gene is TRBV12-3 or TRBV12-4, the J gene TRBJ2-7, with 8 positions matching TRBD2. Sample: blood. The clonotype originates from a man younger than 30 in good health. The CDR3 nucleotides read TGTGCCAGCAGTTTCAGGGGAGCGGGAGTTGGATACGAGCAGTACTTC. Its translation is CASSFRGAGVGYEQYF.